The 15 T cell receptor beta chains presented below share a single source sample, sequenced in a study of molecular identifiers for immune sequencing clone quantification. TCRdb passed the PCR reads through MiXCR, listing each CDR3 protein once. The sample shows about 100,000 distinct CDR3 sequences, roughly a third of them seen only once. Specimen: naive CD8+ T cells from blood, with Jurkat cell RNA spiked in. Subset given: FACS-sorted CD8+CD4-CCR7+CD45RA+ naive T cells. The source of these receptors is a human donor in good health. Some libraries in this study had Jurkat cell RNA spiked in.

As concerns this clonotype: A much larger clone differs from this one at a single base, so this may be a read error. The genes are TRBV29-1 and TRBJ2-1; D ambiguous. The CDR3 is made up of 12 amino acids. Germline V gene sequence: CDR1 SQVTM, CDR2 ANQGSEA. This CDR3 is CSTITLGNEQSF. The CDR3 nucleotides read TGCAGCACAATTACGTTGGGGAATGAGCAGTCCTTC.

In this sample, this clonotype turned up many times. V is TRBV5-4 and J is TRBJ2-7; 11 bases are shared with TRBD2. The germline V gene has CDR1 SGHNT and CDR2 YYREEE (reference sequence). CDR3 length equals 14 residues. V was clipped by 4 bases and J by 4 bases; unmatched bases: 4. This chain's CDR3 is CASSLLAGGYEQYF. The CDR3, as DNA: TGTGCCAGCAGCCTTCTAGCGGGAGGTTACGAGCAGTACTTC.

The rearrangement uses TRBV20-1 and TRBJ1-5; a possible D gene is TRBD1 (6 bases). Trimming shortened V by 5 bases and J by 7 bases, and 18 bases separated the two germline ends. Germline V gene sequence: CDR1 DFQATT, CDR2 SNEGSKA (reference sequence). The CDR3 extends over 14 amino acids. Here the CDR3 reads CSAVGRGLKQPQHF. CDR3 bases: TGCAGTGCTGTCGGGCGGGGGCTGAAACAGCCCCAGCATTTT.

This clonotype was found many times. J is TRBJ1-6 and V is TRBV6-2 or TRBV6-3, with 8 bases matching TRBD1. There are 13 residues in the CDR3. The J segment lost 6 bases and the V segment lost 8 bases, leaving 3 bases of the junction unmatched. Germline assignment: CDR1 MNHEY and CDR2 SVGEGT. Here the CDR3 reads CASRDRTNSPLHF. The DNA of the CDR3 is TGTGCCAGCCGGGACAGGACTAATTCACCCCTCCACTTT.

In its sample, this clonotype was seen a few times. V is TRBV9 and J is TRBJ2-3, with 12 bases that match TRBD2. Trimming removed 3 bases from V and 3 bases from J; junction bases left unmatched: 8. CDR3 length equals 17 residues. Germline V CDR1 and CDR2: SGDLS, YYNGEE. The CDR3 spells CASSDTSGRSGTDTQYF. The DNA of the CDR3 is TGTGCCAGCAGCGACACTAGCGGGAGGTCGGGGACAGATACGCAGTATTTT.

The chain uses TRBV19 and TRBJ1-1, with unresolved D. Per germline, CDR1 LNHDA and CDR2 SQIVND (reference sequence). The V and J ends lost 6 bases and 5 bases respectively, with 10 bases between them. CDR3 length: 12 amino acids. The CDR3 is CASRVGVTEAFF. CDR3 nucleotides: TGTGCCAGTAGGGTAGGAGTAACTGAAGCTTTCTTT. Filled out from reference TRBV19 and TRBJ1-1, the complete variable domain reads DGGITQSPKYLFRKEGQNVTLSCEQNLNHDAMYWYRQDPGQGLRLIYYSQIVNDFQKGDIAEGYSVSREKKESFPLTVTSAQKNPTAFYLCASRVGVTEAFFGQGTRLTVV.

This clonotype was observed a handful of times. V and J are TRBV28 and TRBJ2-7; D is ambiguous. From germline, CDR1 is MDHEN and CDR2 SYDVKM. The CDR3 is made up of 13 amino acids. V was clipped by 4 bases and J by 2 bases, with 9 bases between them. CDR3 sequence: CASSSTQAYEQYF. The CDR3 DNA reads as TGTGCCAGCAGTTCAACTCAAGCCTACGAGCAGTACTTC.

The rearrangement links TRBV7-9 to TRBJ2-2; TRBD2 might be the D (6 bases). Trimming shortened V by 3 bases and J by 6 bases, and 11 bases separated the two germline ends. This CDR3 is built from 14 residues. Germline CDR1 and CDR2: SEHNR and FQNEAQ (reference sequence). The CDR3 DNA follows: TGTGCCAGCAGCTTCGTTGGCGGGGCCGGGGAGCTGTTTTTT. It specifies CASSFVGGAGELFF.

This clonotype was seen only once. V gene TRBV12-3 or TRBV12-4 combines with J gene TRBJ2-6; TRBD2 is a possible D gene (6 bases). The CDR3 has 15 residues. V lost 6 bases, J lost 9 bases, and 18 bases lay in between. The CDR3 sequence: CASSGAGNPGNVLTF. CDR3 in DNA: TGTGCCAGCAGCGGGGCGGGGAATCCGGGCAACGTCCTGACTTTC.

On this clonotype itself: A read error may be the cause here, since a much bigger clone is one base away. J is TRBJ2-4 and V is TRBV4-2; TRBD1 matches 9 bases. CDR1 and CDR2 from the germline V gene are LGHNA and YNFKEQ. The CDR3 totals 15 residues. The V segment lost 8 bases and the J segment 8 bases; nucleotides outside the gene matches: 13. The CDR3 sequence: CASGPEDRGSDIQYF. CDR3 nucleotide sequence: TGTGCCAGCGGCCCAGAGGACAGGGGTTCTGACATTCAGTACTTC.

The V and J genes are TRBV29-1 and TRBJ2-7; 13 positions match TRBD2. Trimming took 2 bases from V and 1 from J; bases not matched to a gene: 11. CDR1 and CDR2 (germline): SQVTM, ANQGSEA. The CDR3 is made up of 18 amino acids. The CDR3 is CSVESGRTSGSGSYEQYF. The DNA of the CDR3 is TGCAGCGTTGAAAGTGGCAGGACTAGCGGGAGTGGGTCCTACGAGCAGTACTTC.

The chain couples TRBV11-1 to TRBJ2-1, with 11 bases lining up with TRBD2. CDR1 and CDR2 from the germline V gene are SGHAT and FQDESV (reference sequence). With 7 bases clipped from V and 6 bases from J, the junction kept 11 bases outside the gene matches. The CDR3 runs to 16 residues. CDR3 protein: CASTLLSGRAGNEQFF. CDR3 DNA sequence: TGTGCCAGCACCCTACTTAGCGGGAGGGCCGGCAATGAGCAGTTCTTC.

This clonotype has ten or more counts. The chain recombines TRBV7-9 with TRBJ2-1, with 8 bases fitting TRBD2. CDR3 length equals 13 residues. V shed 8 bases, J shed 6 bases, and the junction held 6 bases outside the gene matches. Germline V CDR1 and CDR2: SEHNR, FQNEAQ (reference sequence). CDR3 DNA sequence: TGTGCCAGCCCGGGGACTAGGATCAATGAGCAGTTCTTC. Translated: CASPGTRINEQFF.

The sample holds many counts of this clonotype. The CDR3 coding sequence is TGTGCCAGCAGCCTGGACGACGGTGAGCAGTTCTTC. Protein: CASSLDDGEQFF. This chain links TRBV28 with TRBJ2-1; D call uncertain. V was pared by 6 bases and J by 9 bases, with 12 bases between. CDR1 is MDHEN and CDR2 is SYDVKM in the germline V gene. CDR3 length: 12 amino acids.

This clonotype was detected ten times or more. The chain carries TRBV5-6 and TRBJ1-5; D call uncertain. V was shortened by 2 bases and J by 3 bases, with 9 bases between the two germline ends. The V gene's germline CDR1 is SGHDT and CDR2 YYEEEE. The CDR3 spans 14 residues. CDR3: CASSFSGTNQPQHF. CDR3 DNA: TGTGCCAGCAGCTTCTCAGGAACCAATCAGCCCCAGCATTTT.